The clone carrying this T cell receptor beta chain showed up just a few times. The sample originates from a study of T-cell memory formation after mild COVID-19. The CDR3 consists of 15 residues. Germline CDR1 DFQATT, CDR2 SNEGSKA (reference sequence). The V and J ends lost 0 bases and 5 bases respectively, with 11 bases between them. TCRdb fed the 5' RACE reads into MiXCR, producing one record per CDR3 protein. This sample yields under 600,000 distinct CDR3 sequences, of which less than 25% are seen a single time; around 7.7% belongs to the top ten. This sequence originates from an adult woman who had mild COVID-19 (a few samples of this study predate the infection). Cell type and time point are not known. Material: PBMCs or a T cell subset sorted from them (not recorded which). This chain connects TRBV20-1 to TRBJ1-6; D gene unclear. CDR3 sequence: CSARDLAYDNSPLHF. The CDR3 nucleotides read TGCAGTGCTAGAGATCTCGCCTATGATAATTCACCCCTCCACTTT.